This TCR beta chain was retrieved from a study of molecular identifiers for immune sequencing clone quantification. Findings and limits, study-wide: Spiked Jurkat TCR RNA originating from one cell could reportedly be identified amid 850,000 to 1,000,000 naive cells.

Each CDR3 protein gets one entry after TCRdb re-called the PCR reads with MiXCR. This sample has roughly 90,000 distinct CDR3 sequences, with roughly 19% found just once. The length of the CDR3 is 14 residues. Per the germline V gene, CDR1 is SQVTM and CDR2 is ANQGSEA. As for this clonotype: What it binds is unknown. A read error may produce the germline difference seen at one junction end.

Sequenced sample: naive CD8+ T cells from blood, with Jurkat cell RNA spiked in. Described subset: FACS-sorted CD8+CD4-CCR7+CD45RA+ naive T cells. This chain joins TRBV29-1 and TRBJ2-3, with 9 bases fitting TRBD1. This TCR came from a human donor in good health. Some libraries in this study had Jurkat cell RNA spiked in. In DNA form, the CDR3 reads TGCAGCGTTGGGACAGGGGACGGGACAGATACGCAGTGTTTT. Protein sequence: CSVGTGDGTDTQCF.